What follows describes a single TCR beta chain. After extraction with the RNeasy kit, roughly 0.45 to 1 ug of the RNA was reverse transcribed using random hexamers. TCRdb redid the calling of the immunoSEQ multiplex PCR reads with MiXCR, one entry per CDR3 protein. The sample has some 180,000 distinct CDR3 sequences, approximately 94% seen once. The data originate from a study of CD8 T cells in Susac syndrome. CDR1 and CDR2 from the germline V gene are SGHTA and FQGNSA. This CDR3 is built from 14 residues. The V gene lost 5 bases and the J gene lost 4 bases, with 14 bases spanning the gap. FACS was used to enrich TEMRA cells, whereas the CD8+ and CD4+ T cells were obtained by negative isolation.

The sample consisted of CD4+ T cells from PBMCs. This receptor was taken from a human donor in good health. V usage is TRBV7-2 and J usage is TRBJ2-5, with D maybe TRBD1 (6 bases). The DNA for the CDR3 is TGTGCCAGCAGCCGAACGAGGACAGCAGAGACCCAGTACTTC. Its translation: CASSRTRTAETQYF.